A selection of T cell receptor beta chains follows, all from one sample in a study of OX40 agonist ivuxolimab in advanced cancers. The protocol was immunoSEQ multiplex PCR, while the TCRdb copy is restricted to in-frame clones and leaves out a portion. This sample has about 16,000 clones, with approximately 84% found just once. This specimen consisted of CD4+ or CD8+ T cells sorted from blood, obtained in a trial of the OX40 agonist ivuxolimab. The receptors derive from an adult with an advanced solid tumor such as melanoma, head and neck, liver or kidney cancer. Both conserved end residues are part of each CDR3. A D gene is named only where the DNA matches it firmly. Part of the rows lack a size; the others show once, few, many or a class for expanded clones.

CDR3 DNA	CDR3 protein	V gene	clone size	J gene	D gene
TGTGCCACCAGCAGTGCGGGGGCAGGGTGGCAAGAGACCCAGTACTTC	CATSSAGAGWQETQYF	TRBV15	-	TRBJ2-5	-
TGTGCCAGCAGCTTGGGACTAGCGTTCTCCTACGAGCAGTACTTC	CASSLGLAFSYEQYF	TRBV5-6	-	TRBJ2-7	TRBD2
TGTGCCAGCGCAGGGGGACTCTACTCGACTGAAGCTTTCTTT	CASAGGLYSTEAFF	TRBV28	-	TRBJ1-1	TRBD1
TGCAGCGTTGTATGGGGGAGGAACAATGAGCAGTTCTTC	CSVVWGRNNEQFF	TRBV29-1	medium-sized	TRBJ2-1	-
TGTGCCATCAGTGAAGATTTAGGGGGGCGCGAGACCCAGTACTTC	CAISEDLGGRETQYF	TRBV10-3	-	TRBJ2-5	-
TGTGCCAGCAGCCGGTACAACCGTCGGGGCTACACCTTC	CASSRYNRRGYTF	TRBV28	-	TRBJ1-2	-
TGTGCCAGCATCCAACTCGTAGGTCCTACATTCGATGAGCAGTTCTTC	CASIQLVGPTFDEQFF	TRBV13	-	TRBJ2-1	-
TGCGCCAGCAGGGCGGGACAGGTACACTACGAGCAGTACTTC	CASRAGQVHYEQYF	TRBV10-1	-	TRBJ2-7	TRBD1
TGTGCCAGCAGCCCCTTGGAATACTACAATGAGCAGTTCTTC	CASSPLEYYNEQFF	TRBV9	-	TRBJ2-1	-
TGTGCCAGCAGTTTCCAAGGGACAGGGGTTCAGCCCCAGCATTTT	CASSFQGTGVQPQHF	TRBV28	few	TRBJ1-5	TRBD1
TGTGCCAGCAGCGTAGAACTAGCGGGGGGGAAGGATACGCAGTATTTT	CASSVELAGGKDTQYF	TRBV9	-	TRBJ2-3	TRBD2
TGTGCCAGCAGAGGACTAGCGACCCTCCACGAGCAGTACTTC	CASRGLATLHEQYF	TRBV27	many	TRBJ2-7	TRBD2
TGTGCCAGCTCACGTCCGACTAGCGGGTCCTACGAGCAGTACTTC	CASSRPTSGSYEQYF	TRBV18	-	TRBJ2-7	TRBD2
TGTGCCAGCAGTGATCTGGAGGGAAATGAAAAACTGTTTTTT	CASSDLEGNEKLFF	TRBV25-1	-	TRBJ1-4	-
TGTGCCAGCAGACCTAGCGGAGACACTCCCTACGAGCAGTACTTC	CASRPSGDTPYEQYF	TRBV6-5	-	TRBJ2-7	TRBD2
TGCGCCAGCAGCCACCGGGACACCTTAATCACCGGGGAGCTGTTTTTT	CASSHRDTLITGELFF	TRBV5-1	-	TRBJ2-2	-
TGTGCCAGCTCACCGGGGGACAGGAGAACAGATACGCAGTATTTT	CASSPGDRRTDTQYF	TRBV18	few	TRBJ2-3	TRBD1
TGCGCCAGCAGCCAACTCGACAGGGCATCGGAGCAGTACTTC	CASSQLDRASEQYF	TRBV4-1	-	TRBJ2-7	TRBD1
TGTGCCAGTAGTATCAAAGGACAGGGGCGTCGCGAGCAGTACTTC	CASSIKGQGRREQYF	TRBV19	-	TRBJ2-7	TRBD1
TGTGCCAGCAGTTTATCGGATGGCACTTTGGATACGCAGTATTTT	CASSLSDGTLDTQYF	TRBV27	-	TRBJ2-3	-
TGTGCCAGCAGTTTGTCCAGCGGGAGTAGCGAGCAGTACTTC	CASSLSSGSSEQYF	TRBV27	-	TRBJ2-7	TRBD2
TGTGCCAGCAGTGAAGGGAGGGGGCCGATCCAAGAGACCCAGTACTTC	CASSEGRGPIQETQYF	TRBV6-1	once	TRBJ2-5	-
TGTGCCAGCAGGTTGAAGGAGACAGGGATCGTGGCTAATGAAAAACTGTTTTTT	CASRLKETGIVANEKLFF	TRBV28	-	TRBJ1-4	TRBD1
TGCGCCAGCAGCCCGTCGGGACAAAGCTCCTACGAGCAGTACTTC	CASSPSGQSSYEQYF	TRBV4-1	-	TRBJ2-7	-
TGTGCCAGCAGCTTAGCAGCGAGGCTCTACGAGCAGTACTTC	CASSLAARLYEQYF	TRBV13	-	TRBJ2-7	-
TGCGCCAGCAGCCAGGATAGGGACGGATCCTACGAGCAGTACTTC	CASSQDRDGSYEQYF	TRBV4-3	-	TRBJ2-7	-
TGTGCCTGGAGTGTACACGACGTAGAGACCCAGTACTTC	CAWSVHDVETQYF	TRBV30	-	TRBJ2-5	-
TGTGCCAGCAGCCTCTTCCCGGTCGGACAGGGAGTGGCTTTCTTT	CASSLFPVGQGVAFF	TRBV14	-	TRBJ1-1	TRBD1
TGTGCCATCAGGACCCCGGGACAGGGGGGGTATTCCTACGAGCAGTACTTC	CAIRTPGQGGYSYEQYF	TRBV10-3	-	TRBJ2-7	TRBD1
TGTGCCAGCAGCTCAGCGTACAATGAGCAGTTCTTC	CASSSAYNEQFF	TRBV7-9	-	TRBJ2-1	-
TGCGCCAGCAGCCAAGATAATCAGGGTTCTAGCACAGATACGCAGTATTTT	CASSQDNQGSSTDTQYF	TRBV4-3	once	TRBJ2-3	-
TGTGCCAGCAGTTACACCCCGGGAGGGGGGCTGGGTGGCTACACCTTC	CASSYTPGGGLGGYTF	TRBV6-5	-	TRBJ1-2	-
TGTGCCAGCAGCGTAGGGGGCCTGGGAGAGACCCAGTACTTC	CASSVGGLGETQYF	TRBV9	once	TRBJ2-5	-
TGTGCCAGCAGCTCCTACGACCAAGAGACCCAGTACTTC	CASSSYDQETQYF	TRBV7-9	-	TRBJ2-5	-
TGCAGCGCCGGGACTAGCGGCCACGAGCAGTACTTC	CSAGTSGHEQYF	TRBV29-1	-	TRBJ2-7	TRBD2
TGTGCCAGCAGGGGGGGACAGGGTGCCCAGCCCCAGCATTTT	CASRGGQGAQPQHF	TRBV2	-	TRBJ1-5	TRBD1
TGTGCCAGCAGCCCCCTCGGGCCCTACGAGCAGTACTTC	CASSPLGPYEQYF	TRBV7-2	-	TRBJ2-7	-
TGTGCCAGCAGCCCCGCCCCCCAAGAGACCCAGTACTTC	CASSPAPQETQYF	TRBV9	-	TRBJ2-5	-
TGTGCCAGCAGCGTAGCTACCCGGGTCAATGAGCAGTTCTTC	CASSVATRVNEQFF	TRBV9	-	TRBJ2-1	-
TGTGCCAGCTCACAACGGGACACCGGCCCGACAGATACGCAGTATTTT	CASSQRDTGPTDTQYF	TRBV18	few	TRBJ2-3	-
TGCGCCAGCAGTGTGTGGTTGAGGGACAGCCATTACAATGAGCAGTTCTTC	CASSVWLRDSHYNEQFF	TRBV10-2	-	TRBJ2-1	TRBD1
TGTGCCAGCACCGCGGGGGTGCTAGCGGGGGATGAGCAGTACTTC	CASTAGVLAGDEQYF	TRBV28	few	TRBJ2-7	TRBD2
TGCGCCAGCAGCCAAGTAGGGGAGCCCGGGGAGCTGTTTTTT	CASSQVGEPGELFF	TRBV4-1	-	TRBJ2-2	-
TGCGCCAGCAGCCAATGGCAGGTCACAGATACGCAGTATTTT	CASSQWQVTDTQYF	TRBV4-1	-	TRBJ2-3	-
TGTGCCTGGACTCAGGGGGCGAACACTGAAGCTTTCTTT	CAWTQGANTEAFF	TRBV30	-	TRBJ1-1	TRBD1
TGTGCCAGCAGTATACTAGCGGGAACCCGCAATGAGCAGTTCTTC	CASSILAGTRNEQFF	TRBV27	-	TRBJ2-1	TRBD2
TGTGCCAGCAGAGGACTAGCTTCTGGGGAGCTGTTTTTT	CASRGLASGELFF	TRBV27	few	TRBJ2-2	TRBD2
TGCGCCAGCAGCTGGGACCCGGGCTACGAGCAGTACTTC	CASSWDPGYEQYF	TRBV4-1	-	TRBJ2-7	-
TGTGCCAGCAGTGGCTCGAGGGGGGGCACCAATCAGCCCCAGCATTTT	CASSGSRGGTNQPQHF	TRBV2	-	TRBJ1-5	-
TGTGCCAGCAGTTTATGGGACAGAAAGCAAGAGACCCAGTACTTC	CASSLWDRKQETQYF	TRBV28	-	TRBJ2-5	-